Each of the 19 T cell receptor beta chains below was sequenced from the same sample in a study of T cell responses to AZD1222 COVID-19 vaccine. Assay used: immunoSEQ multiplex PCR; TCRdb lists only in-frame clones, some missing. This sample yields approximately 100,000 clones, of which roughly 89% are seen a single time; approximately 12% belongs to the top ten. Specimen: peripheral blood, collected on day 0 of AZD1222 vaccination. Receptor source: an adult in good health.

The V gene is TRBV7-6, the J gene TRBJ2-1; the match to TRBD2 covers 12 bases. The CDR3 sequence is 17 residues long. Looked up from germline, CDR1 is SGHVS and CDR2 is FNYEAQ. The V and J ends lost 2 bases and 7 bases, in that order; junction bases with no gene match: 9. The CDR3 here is CASSLIGTSGRGNEQFF. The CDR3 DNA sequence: TGTGCCAGCAGCTTAATAGGGACTAGCGGGCGAGGGAATGAGCAGTTCTTC.

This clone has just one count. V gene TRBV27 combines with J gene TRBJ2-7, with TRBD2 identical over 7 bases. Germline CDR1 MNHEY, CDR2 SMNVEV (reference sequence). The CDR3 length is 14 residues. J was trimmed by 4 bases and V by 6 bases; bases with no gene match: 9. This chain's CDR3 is CASSSEGTTYEQYF. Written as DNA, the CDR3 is TGTGCCAGCAGCAGCGAGGGGACTACATACGAGCAGTACTTC.

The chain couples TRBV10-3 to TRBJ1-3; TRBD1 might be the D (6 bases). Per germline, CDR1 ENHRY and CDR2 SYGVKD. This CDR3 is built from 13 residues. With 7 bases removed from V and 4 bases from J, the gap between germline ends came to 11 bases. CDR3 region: CAITATGGNTIYF. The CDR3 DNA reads TGTGCCATCACCGCCACAGGGGGAAACACCATATATTTT.

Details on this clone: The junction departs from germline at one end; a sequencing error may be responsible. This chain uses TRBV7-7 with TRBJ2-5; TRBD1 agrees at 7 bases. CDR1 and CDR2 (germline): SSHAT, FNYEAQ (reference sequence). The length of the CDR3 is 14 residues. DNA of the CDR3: TGTGCTAGCAGCCGCCAGGGGGTCGGGGAGACCCAGTACTTC. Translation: CASSRQGVGETQYF.

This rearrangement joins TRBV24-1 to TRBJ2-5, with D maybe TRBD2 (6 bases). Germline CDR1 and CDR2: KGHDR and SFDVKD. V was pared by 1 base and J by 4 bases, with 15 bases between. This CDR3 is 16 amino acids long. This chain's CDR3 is CATSDFRQGGGETQYF. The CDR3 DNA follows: TGTGCCACCAGTGATTTTCGGCAGGGAGGTGGAGAGACCCAGTACTTC.

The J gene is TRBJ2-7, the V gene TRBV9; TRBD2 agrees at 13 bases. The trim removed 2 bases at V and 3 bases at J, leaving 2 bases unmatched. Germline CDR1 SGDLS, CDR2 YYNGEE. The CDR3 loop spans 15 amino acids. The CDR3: CASSVGLAGVYEQYF. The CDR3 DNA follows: TGTGCCAGCAGCGTCGGACTAGCGGGAGTCTACGAGCAGTACTTC.

CDR3 sequence: CASSYRDNEQFF. CDR3 in DNA: TGTGCCAGCAGTTACAGGGACAATGAGCAGTTCTTC. The J gene is TRBJ2-1, the V gene TRBV12-3 or TRBV12-4; a possible D gene is TRBD1 (6 bases). The CDR3 is made up of 12 amino acids. V lost 4 bases and J 5 bases, leaving 6 bases between the germline ends.

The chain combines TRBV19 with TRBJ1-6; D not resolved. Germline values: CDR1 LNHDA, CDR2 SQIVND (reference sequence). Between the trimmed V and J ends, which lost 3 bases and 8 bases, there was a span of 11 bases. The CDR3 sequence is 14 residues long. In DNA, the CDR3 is TGTGCCAGTAGTATCGCCAGGTGGGATTCACCCCTCCACTTT. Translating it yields CASSIARWDSPLHF.

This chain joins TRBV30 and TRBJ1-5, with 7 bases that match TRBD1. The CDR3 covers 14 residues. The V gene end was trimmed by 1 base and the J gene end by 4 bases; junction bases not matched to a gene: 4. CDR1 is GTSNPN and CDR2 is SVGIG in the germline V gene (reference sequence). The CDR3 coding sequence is TGTGCCTGGAGTGGACAGGGCTTTAATCAGCCCCAGCATTTT. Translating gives CAWSGQGFNQPQHF.

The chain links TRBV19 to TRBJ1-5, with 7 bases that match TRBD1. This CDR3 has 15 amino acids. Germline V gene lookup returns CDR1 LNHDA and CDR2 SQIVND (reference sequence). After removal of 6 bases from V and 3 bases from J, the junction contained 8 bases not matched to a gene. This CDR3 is CASSDRDSDNQPQHF. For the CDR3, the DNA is TGTGCCAGTAGCGACCGGGACAGTGACAATCAGCCCCAGCATTTT. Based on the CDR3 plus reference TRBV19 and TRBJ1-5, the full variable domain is DGGITQSPKYLFRKEGQNVTLSCEQNLNHDAMYWYRQDPGQGLRLIYYSQIVNDFQKGDIAEGYSVSREKKESFPLTVTSAQKNPTAFYLCASSDRDSDNQPQHFGDGTRLSIL.

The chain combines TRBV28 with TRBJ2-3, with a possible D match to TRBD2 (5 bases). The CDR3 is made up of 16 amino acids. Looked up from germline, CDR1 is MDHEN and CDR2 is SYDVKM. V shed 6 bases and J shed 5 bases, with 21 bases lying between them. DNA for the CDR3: TGTGCCAGCAGCACCTTGGCCCGGGGAACGGGAGATACGCAGTATTTT. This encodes CASSTLARGTGDTQYF. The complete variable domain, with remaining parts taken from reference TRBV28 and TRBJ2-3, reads DVKVTQSSRYLVKRTGEKVFLECVQDMDHENMFWYRQDPGLGLRLIYFSYDVKMKEKGDIPEGYSVSREKKERFSLILESASTNQTSMYLCASSTLARGTGDTQYFGPGTRLTVL.

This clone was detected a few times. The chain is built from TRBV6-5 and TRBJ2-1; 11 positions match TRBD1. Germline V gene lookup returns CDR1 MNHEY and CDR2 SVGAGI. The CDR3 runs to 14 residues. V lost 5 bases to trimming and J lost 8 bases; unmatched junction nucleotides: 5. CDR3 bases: TGTGCCAGCAGTCCGGGACAGGGGGGTGATGAGCAGTTCTTC. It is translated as CASSPGQGGDEQFF.

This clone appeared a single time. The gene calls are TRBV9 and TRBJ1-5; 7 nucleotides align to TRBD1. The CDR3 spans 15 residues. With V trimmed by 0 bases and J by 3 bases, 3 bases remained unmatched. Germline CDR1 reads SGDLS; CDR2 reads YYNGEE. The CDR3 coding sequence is TGTGCCAGCAGCGTAGGGGACAGATCCAATCAGCCCCAGCATTTT. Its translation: CASSVGDRSNQPQHF.

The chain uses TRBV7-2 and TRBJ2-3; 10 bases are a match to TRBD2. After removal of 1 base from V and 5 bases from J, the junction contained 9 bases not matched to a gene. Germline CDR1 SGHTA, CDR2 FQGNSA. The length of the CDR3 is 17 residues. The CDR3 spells CASSLGPAGGPEDTQYF. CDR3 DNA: TGTGCCAGCAGCTTAGGACCAGCGGGAGGGCCTGAAGATACGCAGTATTTT. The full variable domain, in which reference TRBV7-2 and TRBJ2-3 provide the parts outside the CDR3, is GAGVSQSPSNKVTEKGKDVELRCDPISGHTALYWYRQSLGQGLEFLIYFQGNSAPDKSGLPSDRFSAERTGGSVSTLTIQRTQQEDSAVYLCASSLGPAGGPEDTQYFGPGTRLTVL.

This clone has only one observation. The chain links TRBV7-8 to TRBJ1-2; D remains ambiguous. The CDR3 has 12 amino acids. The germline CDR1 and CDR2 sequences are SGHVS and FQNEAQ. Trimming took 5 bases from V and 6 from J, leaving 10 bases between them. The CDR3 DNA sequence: TGTGCCAGCAGCCCTCGGTCCGATGGCTACACCTTC. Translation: CASSPRSDGYTF.

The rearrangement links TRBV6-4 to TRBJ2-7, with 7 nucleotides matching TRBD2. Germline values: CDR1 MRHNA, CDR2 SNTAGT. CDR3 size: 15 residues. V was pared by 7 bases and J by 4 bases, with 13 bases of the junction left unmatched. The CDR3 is CASIRRRGRGYEQYF. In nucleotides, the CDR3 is TGTGCCAGCATTCGACGGCGCGGGAGAGGTTACGAGCAGTACTTC.

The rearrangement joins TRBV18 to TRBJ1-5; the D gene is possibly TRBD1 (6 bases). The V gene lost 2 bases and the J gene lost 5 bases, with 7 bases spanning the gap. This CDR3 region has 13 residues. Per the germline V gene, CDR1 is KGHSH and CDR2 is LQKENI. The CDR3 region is CASSPKGDQPQHF. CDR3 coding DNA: TGTGCCAGCTCACCAAAGGGGGATCAGCCCCAGCATTTT.

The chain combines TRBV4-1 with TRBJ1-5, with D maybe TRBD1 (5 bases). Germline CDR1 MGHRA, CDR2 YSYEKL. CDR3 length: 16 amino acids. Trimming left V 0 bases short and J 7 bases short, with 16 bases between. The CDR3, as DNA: TGCGCCAGCAGCCAAGATTTGGGGGGAACGAGACAGCCCCAGCATTTT. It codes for CASSQDLGGTRQPQHF.

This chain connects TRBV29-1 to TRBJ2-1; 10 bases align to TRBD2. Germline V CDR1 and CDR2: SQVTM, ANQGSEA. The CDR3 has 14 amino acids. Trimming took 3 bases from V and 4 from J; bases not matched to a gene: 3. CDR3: CSVDTSGIYNEQFF. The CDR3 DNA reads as TGCAGCGTTGACACTAGCGGGATTTACAATGAGCAGTTCTTC.